Listed here are 31 T cell receptor beta chains from one sample, sequenced in a study of blood T cell repertoires in COVID-19. Sequencing used immunoSEQ multiplex PCR; TCRdb keeps in-frame clones, though not all of them. The table lists around 60,000 clones, approximately 85% of them singletons. Sequencing used peripheral blood. These TCRs come from a man aged 45 to 65 with active COVID-19.

This chain joins TRBV11-2 and TRBJ2-1; the D gene is possibly TRBD2 (5 bases). Between the trimmed V and J ends, which lost 5 bases and 6 bases, there was a span of 14 bases. The germline V gene encodes CDR1 SGHAT and CDR2 FQNNGV. The CDR3 is 14 amino acids. The CDR3 region has the DNA TGTGCCAGCAGCGGTGCCGGGAAATCCAATGAGCAGTTCTTC. This gives the protein CASSGAGKSNEQFF.

Only a few counts were recorded for this clone. The rearrangement links TRBV14 to TRBJ2-3; 8 bases line up with TRBD2. This CDR3 comprises 16 residues. Germline V gene data show CDR1 as SGHDN and CDR2 as FVKESK. After removal of 0 bases from V and 2 bases from J, the junction contained 4 bases not matched to a gene. CDR3 coding DNA: TGTGCCAGCAGCCAAGATCGTAGCGGGGTCACAGATACGCAGTATTTT. Protein: CASSQDRSGVTDTQYF.

This sequence joins TRBV19 and TRBJ2-1; possibly TRBD2 for D (7 bases). CDR3 length: 16 amino acids. The V gene lost 3 bases and the J gene lost 10 bases, with 22 bases spanning the gap. CDR1 and CDR2 (germline): LNHDA, SQIVND (reference sequence). DNA for the CDR3: TGTGCCAGTAGTATGGACTCCGGGGGGCCCTTAAGGGAGCAGTTCTTC. This translates into CASSMDSGGPLREQFF.

The V and J genes are TRBV3-1 (or the pseudogene TRBV3-2) and TRBJ1-6; TRBD1 matches 7 bases. This CDR3 is built from 21 residues. Trimming took 0 bases from V and 0 from J; bases not matched to a gene: 14. Per the germline V gene, CDR1 is LGHDT and CDR2 is YNNKEL (reference sequence). Written as DNA, the CDR3 is TGTGCCAGCAGCCAAGATAGGGGGCTTGGTAGGGCTAGCTCCTATAATTCACCCCTCCACTTT. Encoded protein: CASSQDRGLGRASSYNSPLHF.

The rearrangement uses TRBV9 and TRBJ1-2; D is unclear. The CDR3 consists of 14 residues. V was pared by 2 bases and J by 0 bases, with 8 bases between. CDR1 is SGDLS and CDR2 is YYNGEE in the germline V gene. The CDR3 DNA follows: TGTGCCAGCAGCGTGGGCAAGACTAACTATGGCTACACCTTC. It translates to CASSVGKTNYGYTF.

The gene calls are TRBV25-1 and TRBJ1-4; D is uncertain. The CDR3 covers 15 residues. Germline V gene lookup returns CDR1 MGHDK and CDR2 SYGVNS. V shed 0 bases and J shed 1 base, with 6 bases lying between them. The CDR3 coding sequence is TGTGCCAGCAGTGAATACCGGGGAACTAATGAAAAACTGTTTTTT. It codes for CASSEYRGTNEKLFF.

The chain carries TRBV11-2 and TRBJ1-1; unclear D gene. The V end lost 5 bases, the J end lost 1 base, and 11 bases lay between the germline ends. The CDR3 extends over 14 amino acids. From germline, CDR1 is SGHAT and CDR2 FQNNGV. The CDR3 sequence is CASSQQTGNTEAFF. The CDR3 DNA reads TGTGCCAGCAGCCAGCAGACGGGGAACACTGAAGCTTTCTTT.

V is TRBV7-9 and J is TRBJ2-6, with 11 bases aligning to TRBD2. The CDR3 has 17 residues. Germline-derived CDR1 and CDR2 are SEHNR and FQNEAQ (reference sequence). V lost 4 bases and J lost 0; bases outside the gene matches: 2. CDR3 sequence: CASSSGLAVSGANVLTF. The CDR3 DNA follows: TGTGCCAGCAGCTCGGGACTAGCGGTCTCTGGGGCCAACGTCCTGACTTTC.

The chain couples TRBV5-1 to TRBJ1-5, with D hard to call. The germline V and J ends were trimmed by 0 bases and 1 base, with 8 bases remaining between them. Germline V gene lookup returns CDR1 SGHRS and CDR2 YFSETQ. This CDR3 is built from 15 residues. The CDR3 nucleotides are TGCGCCAGCAGCTTGGACCCTACGAGCAATCAGCCCCAGCATTTT. It translates to CASSLDPTSNQPQHF.

The J gene is TRBJ1-1, the V gene TRBV7-3, with D possibly being TRBD1 (6 bases). Germline values: CDR1 SGHTA, CDR2 FQGTGA. V was cut by 5 bases and J by 3 bases, with 10 bases left in between. The CDR3 has 13 residues. As DNA, the CDR3 is TGTGCCAGCAGCCGAGGGGGGGACACTGAAGCTTTCTTT. This sequence encodes CASSRGGDTEAFF. Variable domain in full (rest from reference TRBV7-3 and TRBJ1-1): GAGVSQTPSNKVTEKGKYVELRCDPISGHTALYWYRQSLGQGPEFLIYFQGTGAADDSGLPNDRFFAVRPEGSVSTLKIQRTERGDSAVYLCASSRGGDTEAFFGQGTRLTVV.

The V call is TRBV11-2, the J call TRBJ2-5, with 9 positions matching TRBD1. The CDR3 consists of 16 residues. Germline V lookup: CDR1 SGHAT, CDR2 FQNNGV. The ends lost 2 bases at V and 4 bases at J; junction bases unmatched: 8. The CDR3 coding sequence is TGTGCCAGCAGCTTAATGAGTCTGGGACAGGGAGAGACCCAGTACTTC. Encoded protein: CASSLMSLGQGETQYF. Looking up the rest from reference TRBV11-2 and TRBJ2-5 gives the full variable domain: EAGVAQSPRYKIIEKRQSVAFWCNPISGHATLYWYQQILGQGPKLLIQFQNNGVVDDSQLPKDRFSAERLKGVDSTLKIQPAKLEDSAVYLCASSLMSLGQGETQYFGPGTRLLVL.

The V gene is TRBV27, the J gene TRBJ1-1, with D perhaps TRBD1 (5 bases). CDR3 length: 15 residues. CDR1 and CDR2 (germline): MNHEY, SMNVEV (reference sequence). The germline V and J ends were trimmed by 1 base and 2 bases, with 11 bases remaining between them. The CDR3 DNA reads as TGTGCCAGCAGTTTATACGGACAACTTAACACTGAAGCTTTCTTT. Translation gives CASSLYGQLNTEAFF.

The chain is built from TRBV5-5 and TRBJ2-3; D is possibly TRBD1 (6 bases). Germline V lookup: CDR1 SGHKS, CDR2 YYEKEE (reference sequence). The CDR3 runs 15 residues. V lost 0 bases and J 6 bases, leaving 14 bases between the germline ends. The CDR3 loop reads CASSLAPKGVDTQYF. In DNA, the CDR3 is TGTGCCAGCAGCTTGGCCCCCAAGGGGGTGGATACGCAGTATTTT.

The chain carries TRBV11-2 and TRBJ2-3; tentative D call: TRBD2 (5 bases). The length of the CDR3 is 13 residues. Germline values: CDR1 SGHAT, CDR2 FQNNGV. V lost 6 bases, J lost 2 bases, and 9 bases lay in between. CDR3 sequence: CASSRGNTDTQYF. As DNA, the CDR3 is TGTGCCAGCAGTCGGGGAAACACAGATACGCAGTATTTT. The whole variable domain, filled in from reference TRBV11-2 and TRBJ2-3, reads EAGVAQSPRYKIIEKRQSVAFWCNPISGHATLYWYQQILGQGPKLLIQFQNNGVVDDSQLPKDRFSAERLKGVDSTLKIQPAKLEDSAVYLCASSRGNTDTQYFGPGTRLTVL.

The chain combines TRBV4-1 with TRBJ1-2; 10 bases fit TRBD1. The CDR3 consists of 15 residues. Germline V lookup: CDR1 MGHRA, CDR2 YSYEKL. V lost 1 base and J lost 3; bases outside the gene matches: 2. CDR3 protein: CASSQGQGADYGYTF. CDR3 bases: TGCGCCAGCAGCCAAGGACAGGGGGCGGACTATGGCTACACCTTC.

This chain links TRBV10-3 with TRBJ1-2; tentatively, D is TRBD1 (5 bases). V lost 5 bases and J 5 bases, leaving 12 bases between the germline ends. Germline V gives CDR1 ENHRY, CDR2 SYGVKD. This CDR3 is built from 13 residues. The CDR3 DNA reads as TGTGCCATCAGTCCCTCCGGGGGGTATGGCTACACCTTC. Translating it yields CAISPSGGYGYTF.

This clone was seen only once. V and J are TRBV5-1 and TRBJ2-7; possibly TRBD1 for D (5 bases). Germline V gene lookup returns CDR1 SGHRS and CDR2 YFSETQ. This CDR3 contains 14 residues. V shed 4 bases and J shed 1 base, with 12 bases lying between them. The CDR3 region has the DNA TGCGCCAGCAGCACAGACAGTCCTTCCTACGAGCAGTACTTC. Encoded protein: CASSTDSPSYEQYF.

The chain carries TRBV6-2 or TRBV6-3 and TRBJ2-5; 10 positions match TRBD2. The CDR3 covers 15 residues. Germline lookup yields CDR1 MNHEY and CDR2 SVGEGT. V dropped 5 bases and J dropped 5; count of bases not matched to a gene: 8. CDR3 in amino acids: CASSTKRGGTETQYF. Written as DNA, the CDR3 is TGTGCCAGCAGTACAAAGCGGGGGGGCACGGAGACCCAGTACTTC.

The J gene is TRBJ2-2, the V gene TRBV18, with no clear D. V dropped 3 bases and J dropped 6 bases, with 11 bases sitting between them. Germline values: CDR1 KGHSH, CDR2 LQKENI. CDR3 length: 14 amino acids. This chain's CDR3 is CASSPPSAAGELFF. CDR3 nucleotides: TGTGCCAGCTCACCCCCCTCGGCGGCCGGGGAGCTGTTTTTT.

The chain combines TRBV6-1 with TRBJ1-2, with TRBD1 as a possible D gene (6 bases). Trimming took off 3 bases at V and 8 bases at J, with 13 bases between the two ends. This CDR3 comprises 13 residues. In germline, CDR1 is MNHNS, CDR2 SASEGT. The CDR3 loop reads CASSEGGAEGYTF. The CDR3 DNA is TGTGCCAGCAGTGAGGGGGGGGCGGAGGGCTACACCTTC.

This chain joins TRBV5-1 and TRBJ1-2, with a weak D call TRBD1 (6 bases). Germline V lookup: CDR1 SGHRS, CDR2 YFSETQ. This CDR3 has 15 residues. V lost 0 bases and J lost 2, with 11 bases in between. The CDR3 region is CASSLAAGANYGYTF. Here the CDR3 DNA reads TGCGCCAGCAGCTTGGCCGCAGGGGCCAACTATGGCTACACCTTC.

The chain has TRBV12-3 or TRBV12-4 and TRBJ1-1; D ambiguous. Trimming pared 3 bases from V and 3 bases from J, leaving 8 bases between. This CDR3 contains 13 residues. CDR3 in DNA: TGTGCCAGCAGTTTGCATTCGGACACTGAAGCTTTCTTT. Translated: CASSLHSDTEAFF.

The chain recombines TRBV5-1 with TRBJ2-2, with a tentative D call TRBD1 (6 bases). Germline V gene lookup returns CDR1 SGHRS and CDR2 YFSETQ. V lost 4 bases to trimming and J lost 1 base, with 11 bases between them. The CDR3 runs 15 residues. CDR3 protein: CASSPGHRNTGELFF. CDR3 DNA sequence: TGCGCCAGCAGCCCGGGACACAGGAACACCGGGGAGCTGTTTTTT.

This sequence joins TRBV6-5 and TRBJ1-6, with 7 positions matching TRBD1. Germline V gene lookup returns CDR1 MNHEY and CDR2 SVGAGI. V was pared by 6 bases and J by 5 bases, with 4 bases of the junction left unmatched. The CDR3 runs to 14 residues. The CDR3 bases are TGTGCCAGCAGCCGAACAGGGGATAATTCACCCCTCCACTTT. It encodes CASSRTGDNSPLHF.

The chain couples TRBV18 to TRBJ1-5; D is unclear. Germline V gives CDR1 KGHSH, CDR2 LQKENI. Trimming stripped 7 bases from V and 0 bases from J, with 10 bases between. The CDR3 has 14 residues. This CDR3 reads CASWGGSSNQPQHF. The CDR3, as DNA: TGTGCCAGCTGGGGAGGTAGTAGCAATCAGCCCCAGCATTTT.

The chain combines TRBV30 with TRBJ1-5; 8 nucleotides match TRBD1. Per germline, CDR1 GTSNPN and CDR2 SVGIG (reference sequence). The CDR3 has 13 residues. Losses at the gene ends were 1 base for V and 5 bases for J; bases not matched to a gene: 1. DNA for the CDR3: TGTGCCTGGAGTGAGACAGGGGATCAGCCCCAGCATTTT. Protein product: CAWSETGDQPQHF.

This clone appeared a few times. J is TRBJ1-1 and V is TRBV19, with unresolved D. The CDR3 has 11 residues. V was pared by 5 bases and J by 5 bases, with 6 bases between. Germline values: CDR1 LNHDA, CDR2 SQIVND (reference sequence). CDR3 DNA: TGTGCCAGTAGTTTGAGGACTGAAGCTTTCTTT. As protein: CASSLRTEAFF. The entire variable domain, with the rest obtained from reference TRBV19 and TRBJ1-1, is as follows: DGGITQSPKYLFRKEGQNVTLSCEQNLNHDAMYWYRQDPGQGLRLIYYSQIVNDFQKGDIAEGYSVSREKKESFPLTVTSAQKNPTAFYLCASSLRTEAFFGQGTRLTVV.

This clone has a single count. The rearrangement links TRBV3-1 (or the pseudogene TRBV3-2) to TRBJ1-3; 8 bases line up with TRBD1. This CDR3 has 16 residues. The germline CDR1 and CDR2 sequences are LGHDT and YNNKEL (reference sequence). Losses at the gene ends were 1 base for V and 4 bases for J; bases not matched to a gene: 6. The CDR3 nucleotides read TGTGCCAGCAGCCAAGGGCAGGGGGCGGGAGGAAACACCATATATTTT. Protein sequence: CASSQGQGAGGNTIYF.

The chain recombines TRBV7-2 with TRBJ1-5; possible D gene TRBD1, 6 bases. CDR3 length: 17 amino acids. Deletions cut 1 base from V and 3 bases from J, with 16 bases between. From germline, CDR1 is SGHTA and CDR2 FQGNSA. The DNA for the CDR3 is TGTGCCAGCAGCTTAGGGACAGCCCTAAAAACCAATCAGCCCCAGCATTTT. Protein sequence: CASSLGTALKTNQPQHF.

The chain uses TRBV7-2 and TRBJ2-5, with TRBD2 as a possible D gene (6 bases). Trimming took off 4 bases at V and 5 bases at J, with 17 bases between the two ends. The CDR3 has 15 amino acids. In germline, CDR1 is SGHTA, CDR2 FQGNSA. The CDR3 sequence is CASSSYRSGRETQYF. The CDR3 DNA sequence: TGTGCCAGCAGCTCCTACCGGTCGGGGAGGGAGACCCAGTACTTC.

The CDR3 loop is CASSSRTSGGGETQYF. Here the CDR3 DNA reads TGTGCCAGCAGCTCACGGACTAGCGGGGGGGGAGAGACCCAGTACTTC. The chain links TRBV7-2 to TRBJ2-5; 15 bases match TRBD2. The CDR3 consists of 16 residues. Germline V CDR1 and CDR2: SGHTA, FQGNSA. V was clipped by 4 bases and J by 4 bases; unmatched bases: 4.